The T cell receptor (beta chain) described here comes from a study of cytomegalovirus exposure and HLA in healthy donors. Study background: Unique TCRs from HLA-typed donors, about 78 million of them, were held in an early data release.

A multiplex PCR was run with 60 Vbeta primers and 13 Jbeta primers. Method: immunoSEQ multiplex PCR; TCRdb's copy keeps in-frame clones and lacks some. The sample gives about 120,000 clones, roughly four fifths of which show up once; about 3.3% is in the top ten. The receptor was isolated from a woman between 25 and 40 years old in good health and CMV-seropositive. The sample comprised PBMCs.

CDR3 bases: TGTGCCAGAACTGGTGTGGAGGACAATGAGCAGTTCTTC. This codes for CARTGVEDNEQFF. The chain has TRBV2 and TRBJ2-1; the D gene is possibly TRBD2 (5 bases). CDR1 and CDR2 (germline): SNHLY, FYNNEI. Between the trimmed V and J ends, which lost 9 bases and 5 bases, there was a span of 14 bases. This CDR3 is 13 amino acids long.